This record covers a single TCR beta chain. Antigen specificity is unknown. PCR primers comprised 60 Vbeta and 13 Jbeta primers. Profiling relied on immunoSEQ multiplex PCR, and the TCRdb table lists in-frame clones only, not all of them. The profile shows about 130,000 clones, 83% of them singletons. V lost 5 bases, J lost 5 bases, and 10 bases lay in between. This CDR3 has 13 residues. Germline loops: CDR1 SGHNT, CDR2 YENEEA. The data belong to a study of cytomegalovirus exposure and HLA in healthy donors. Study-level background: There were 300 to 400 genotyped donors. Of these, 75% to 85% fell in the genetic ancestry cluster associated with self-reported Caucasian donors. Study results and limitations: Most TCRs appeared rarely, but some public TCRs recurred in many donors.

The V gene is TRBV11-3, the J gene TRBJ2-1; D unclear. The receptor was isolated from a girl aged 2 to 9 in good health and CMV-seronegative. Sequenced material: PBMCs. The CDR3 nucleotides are TGTGCCAGCAGCGCCTACAGAAACAATGAGCAGTTCTTC. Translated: CASSAYRNNEQFF. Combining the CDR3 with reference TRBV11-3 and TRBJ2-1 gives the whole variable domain EAGVVQSPRYKIIEKKQPVAFWCNPISGHNTLYWYLQNLGQGPELLIRYENEEAVDDSQLPKDRFSAERLKGVDSTLKIQPAELGDSAVYLCASSAYRNNEQFFGPGTRLTVL.